The 15 T cell receptor beta chains presented below share a single source sample, sequenced in a study of molecular identifiers for immune sequencing clone quantification. TCRdb re-derived calls from the PCR reads in MiXCR, one entry per CDR3 protein. The repertoire consists of roughly 100,000 distinct CDR3 sequences, with under 40% occurring once and the leading ten covering less than 10%. Sample: naive CD8+ T cells from blood, with Jurkat cell RNA spiked in. Subset noted: FACS-sorted CD8+CD4-CCR7+CD45RA+ naive T cells. Source of these receptors: a human donor in good health. Some libraries in this study had Jurkat cell RNA spiked in.

The chain combines TRBV5-6 with TRBJ2-7; unclear D gene. Germline assignment: CDR1 SGHDT and CDR2 YYEEEE. This CDR3 contains 14 residues. V was clipped by 2 bases and J by 3 bases, with 12 bases between them. In DNA form, the CDR3 reads TGTGCCAGCAGCTTCCAACAGAGGAACTACGAGCAGTACTTC. Translated: CASSFQQRNYEQYF.

This clonotype was observed many times. The V and J genes are TRBV5-1 and TRBJ1-1; D not certain. Trimming removed 0 bases at V and 3 bases at J, with 9 bases between. CDR3 size: 14 residues. Germline CDR1 reads SGHRS; CDR2 reads YFSETQ. CDR3 in amino acids: CASSLDLADTEAFF. The CDR3, as DNA: TGCGCCAGCAGCTTGGACCTGGCGGACACTGAAGCTTTCTTT.

This clonotype has ten or more counts. V and J are TRBV7-6 and TRBJ1-4; 8 positions agree with TRBD1. Germline CDR1 is SGHVS and CDR2 is FNYEAQ. This CDR3 is built from 16 residues. V dropped 4 bases and J dropped 7; count of bases not matched to a gene: 11. For the CDR3, the DNA is TGTGCCAGCAGCTCGTACCAGACAGGGGAGGGTGAAAAACTGTTTTTT. Protein sequence: CASSSYQTGEGEKLFF. Supplemented by reference TRBV7-6 and TRBJ1-4, the full variable domain reads GAGVSQSPRYKVTKRGQDVALRCDPISGHVSLYWYRQALGQGPEFLTYFNYEAQQDKSGLPNDRFSAERPEGSISTLTIQRTEQRDSAMYRCASSSYQTGEGEKLFFGSGTQLSVL.

This clonotype was picked up many times. The chain has TRBV7-9 and TRBJ2-7, with D tentatively TRBD1 or TRBD2 (5 bases each). The CDR3 loop spans 13 amino acids. Germline V gene sequence: CDR1 SEHNR, CDR2 FQNEAQ (reference sequence). V was trimmed by 8 bases and J by 1 base, leaving 12 bases between them. CDR3 in amino acids: CASRDGRSYEQYF. The CDR3 DNA is TGTGCCAGCCGGGACGGCCGATCCTACGAGCAGTACTTC.

This clonotype was seen repeatedly, ten times or more. The chain links TRBV6-5 to TRBJ2-3; no clear D. Germline CDR1 and CDR2: MNHEY and SVGAGI. V lost 2 bases and J lost 4, with 10 bases in between. The CDR3 covers 14 residues. CDR3 DNA: TGTGCCAGCAGTTACAATGGCCCGGCAGATACGCAGTATTTT. Its translation: CASSYNGPADTQYF.

On this clonotype: One base away lies a much larger clone, so this may be a sequencing read error. The V gene is TRBV5-3, the J gene TRBJ2-7; unclear D gene. TRBV5-3 is treated as an ORF (open reading frame) with a function not yet certain. Trimming took 10 bases from V and 7 from J, leaving 21 bases between them. The CDR3 extends over 13 amino acids. CDR3 residues: CAGSLGPGWEQYF. CDR3 DNA sequence: TGTGCCGGCAGCTTGGGTCCCGGATGGGAGCAGTACTTC.

This clonotype was observed a handful of times. The chain carries TRBV28 and TRBJ2-7, with TRBD1 matching 7 bases. Germline V CDR1 and CDR2: MDHEN, SYDVKM. Unmatched junction bases numbered 4, after V lost 2 bases and J lost 6 bases. This CDR3 contains 13 residues. The CDR3 DNA follows: TGTGCCAGCAGTTTAGCCACAGGGGTCGAGCAGTACTTC. Translation gives CASSLATGVEQYF.

CDR3 nucleotides: TGCAGTGCTCCGACCTTGGGACAGGGCAAAGATACGCAGTATTTT. It encodes CSAPTLGQGKDTQYF. The chain joins TRBV20-1 to TRBJ2-3; 9 bases fit TRBD1. The CDR3 is 15 amino acids. The V gene's germline CDR1 is DFQATT and CDR2 SNEGSKA (reference sequence). Losses at the gene ends were 5 bases for V and 5 bases for J; bases not matched to a gene: 11.

The J gene is TRBJ2-4, the V gene TRBV5-1, with TRBD1 matching over 8 bases. The germline V gene has CDR1 SGHRS and CDR2 YFSETQ. V dropped 2 bases and J dropped 3; count of bases not matched to a gene: 7. The CDR3 covers 16 residues. CDR3 bases: TGCGCCAGCAGCTTAGGGAGCACAGGGGGCAAAAACATTCAGTACTTC. It codes for CASSLGSTGGKNIQYF.

This clonotype was picked up many times. The rearrangement joins TRBV28 to TRBJ2-5, with D perhaps TRBD2 (6 bases). Germline CDR1 reads MDHEN; CDR2 reads SYDVKM. The CDR3 has 15 residues. The ends were cut back, 6 bases at V and 0 bases at J, with 14 bases in the middle. This chain's CDR3 is CASRVASEDQETQYF. The CDR3 nucleotides read TGTGCCAGCAGGGTGGCTAGCGAGGACCAAGAGACCCAGTACTTC.

This clonotype appeared a few times. The chain has TRBV20-1 and TRBJ1-1; a possible D gene is TRBD1 (6 bases). Trimming took off 6 bases at V and 1 base at J, with 12 bases between the two ends. This CDR3 comprises 13 residues. Looked up from germline, CDR1 is DFQATT and CDR2 is SNEGSKA (reference sequence). The CDR3 sequence is CSAPGQQNTEAFF. The CDR3 DNA sequence: TGCAGTGCCCCGGGACAACAGAACACTGAAGCTTTCTTT.

The V call is TRBV25-1, the J call TRBJ2-7; unclear D gene. This CDR3 is 11 amino acids long. Between the trimmed V and J ends, which lost 8 bases and 5 bases, there was a span of 10 bases. Germline values: CDR1 MGHDK, CDR2 SYGVNS. The CDR3 DNA is TGTGCCAGCGACATCAGCGACGAGCAGTACTTC. Protein: CASDISDEQYF.

Points on this clonotype: A single base separates this from a much larger clone, so it may be a read error. This chain connects TRBV28 to TRBJ2-3, with D uncertain. Germline V gene lookup returns CDR1 MDHEN and CDR2 SYDVKM. CDR3 length equals 13 residues. The CDR3 sequence: CASSLFRTDTQCF. CDR3 in DNA: TGTGCCAGCAGTTTATTCCGCACAGATACGCAGTGTTTT. The full variable domain, rest sourced from reference TRBV28 and TRBJ2-3, is DVKVTQSSRYLVKRTGEKVFLECVQDMDHENMFWYRQDPGLGLRLIYFSYDVKMKEKGDIPEGYSVSREKKERFSLILESASTNQTSMYLCASSLFRTDTQCFGPGTRLTVL.

There are a few counts of this clonotype. The chain combines TRBV20-1 with TRBJ2-6, with D unresolved. Germline V gene data show CDR1 as DFQATT and CDR2 as SNEGSKA (reference sequence). The CDR3 spans 13 residues. CDR3 loop: CSSTPLGANVLTF. CDR3 nucleotides: TGCAGCAGTACACCCCTTGGGGCCAACGTCCTGACTTTC.

This clonotype was recorded at least ten times. The chain carries TRBV5-6 and TRBJ2-5; D gene uncertain. Trimming removed 4 bases at V and 5 bases at J, with 12 bases between. Germline V gene data show CDR1 as SGHDT and CDR2 as YYEEEE. The CDR3 runs 13 residues. As DNA, the CDR3 is TGTGCCAGCAGCCCCCCGCTGGCGGAGACCCAGTACTTC. Its protein is CASSPPLAETQYF.